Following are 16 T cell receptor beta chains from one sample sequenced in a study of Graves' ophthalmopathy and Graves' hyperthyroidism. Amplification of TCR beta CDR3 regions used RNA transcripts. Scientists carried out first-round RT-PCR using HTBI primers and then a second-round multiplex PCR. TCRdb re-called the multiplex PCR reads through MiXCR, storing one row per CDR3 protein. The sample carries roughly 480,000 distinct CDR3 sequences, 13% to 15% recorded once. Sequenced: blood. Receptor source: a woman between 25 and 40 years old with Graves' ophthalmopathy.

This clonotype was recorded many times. CDR3 loop: CASNRVYDTGELFF. In DNA form, the CDR3 reads TGTGCCAGCAACAGGGTTTACGACACCGGGGAGCTGTTTTTT. The gene calls are TRBV6-1 and TRBJ2-2, with D maybe TRBD1 (6 bases). CDR3 length: 14 amino acids. Trimming left V 7 bases short and J 3 bases short, with 12 bases between. Germline V gene data show CDR1 as MNHNS and CDR2 as SASEGT.

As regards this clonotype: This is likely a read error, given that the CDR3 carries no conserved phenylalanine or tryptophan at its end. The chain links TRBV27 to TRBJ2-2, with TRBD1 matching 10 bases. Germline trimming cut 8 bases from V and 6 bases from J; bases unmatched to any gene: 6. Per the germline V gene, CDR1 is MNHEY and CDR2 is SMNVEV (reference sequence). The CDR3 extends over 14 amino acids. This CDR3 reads CASPGTGASGELFS. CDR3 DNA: TGTGCCAGCCCCGGGACAGGGGCCTCCGGGGAGCTGTTTTCT.

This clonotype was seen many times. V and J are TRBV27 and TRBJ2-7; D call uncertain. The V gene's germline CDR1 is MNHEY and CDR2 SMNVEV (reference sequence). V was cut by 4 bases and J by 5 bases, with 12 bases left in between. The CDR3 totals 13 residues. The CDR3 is CASSYDSAHEQYF. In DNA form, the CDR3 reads TGTGCCAGCAGTTATGACTCAGCCCACGAGCAGTACTTC.

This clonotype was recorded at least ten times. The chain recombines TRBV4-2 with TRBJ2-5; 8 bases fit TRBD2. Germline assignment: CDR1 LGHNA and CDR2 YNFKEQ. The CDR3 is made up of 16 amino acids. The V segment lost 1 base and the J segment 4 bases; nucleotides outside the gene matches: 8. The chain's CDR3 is CASSQGPAGEAETQYF. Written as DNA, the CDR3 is TGTGCCAGCAGCCAAGGCCCAGCGGGAGAGGCAGAGACCCAGTACTTC.

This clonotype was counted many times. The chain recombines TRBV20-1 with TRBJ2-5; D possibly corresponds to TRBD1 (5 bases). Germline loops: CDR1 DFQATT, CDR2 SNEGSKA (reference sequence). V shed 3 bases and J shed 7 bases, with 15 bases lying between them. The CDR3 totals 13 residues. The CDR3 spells CSASRQGVMTQYF. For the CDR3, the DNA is TGCAGTGCTAGTAGGCAGGGTGTGATGACCCAGTACTTC.

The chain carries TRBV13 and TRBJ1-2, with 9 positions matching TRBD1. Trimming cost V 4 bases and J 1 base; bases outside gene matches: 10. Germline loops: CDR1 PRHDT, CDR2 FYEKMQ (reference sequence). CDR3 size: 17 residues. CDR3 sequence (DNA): TGTGCCAGCAGCTCGAGCCTCGGGACAGGGCATAACTATGGCTACACCTTC. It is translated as CASSSSLGTGHNYGYTF.

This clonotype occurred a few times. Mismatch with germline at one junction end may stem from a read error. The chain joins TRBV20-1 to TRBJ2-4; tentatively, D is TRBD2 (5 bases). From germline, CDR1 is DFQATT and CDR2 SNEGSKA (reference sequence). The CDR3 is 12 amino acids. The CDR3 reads CSARVASSIKYF. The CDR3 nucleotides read TGCAGTGCTAGAGTTGCTAGCAGCATTAAGTACTTC.

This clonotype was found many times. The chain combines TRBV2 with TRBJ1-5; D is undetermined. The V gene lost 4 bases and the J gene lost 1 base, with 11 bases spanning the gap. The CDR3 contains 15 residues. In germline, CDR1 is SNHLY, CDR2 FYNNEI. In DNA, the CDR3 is TGTGCCAGCAGTGCGTTTAGTAGCAGCAATCAGCCCCAGCATTTT. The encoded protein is CASSAFSSSNQPQHF.

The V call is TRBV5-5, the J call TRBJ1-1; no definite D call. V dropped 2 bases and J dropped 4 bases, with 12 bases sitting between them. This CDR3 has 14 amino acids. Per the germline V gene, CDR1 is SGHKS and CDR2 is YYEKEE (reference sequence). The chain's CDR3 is CASSFSFGSTEAFF. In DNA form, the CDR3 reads TGTGCCAGCAGCTTTTCATTTGGGAGCACTGAAGCTTTCTTT.

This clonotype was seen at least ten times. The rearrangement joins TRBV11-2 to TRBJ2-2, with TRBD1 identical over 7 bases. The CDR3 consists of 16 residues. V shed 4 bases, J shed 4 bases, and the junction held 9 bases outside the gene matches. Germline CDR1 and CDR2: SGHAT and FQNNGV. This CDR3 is CASSSVRQGATGELFF. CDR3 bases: TGTGCCAGCAGCTCCGTCAGACAGGGAGCCACCGGGGAGCTGTTTTTT.

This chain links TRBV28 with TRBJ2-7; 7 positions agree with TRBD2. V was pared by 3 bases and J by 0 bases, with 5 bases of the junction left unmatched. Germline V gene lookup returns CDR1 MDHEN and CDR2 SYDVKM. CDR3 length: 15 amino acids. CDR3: CASSLGGAVSYEQYF. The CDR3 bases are TGTGCCAGCAGTTTGGGAGGGGCGGTCTCCTACGAGCAGTACTTC.

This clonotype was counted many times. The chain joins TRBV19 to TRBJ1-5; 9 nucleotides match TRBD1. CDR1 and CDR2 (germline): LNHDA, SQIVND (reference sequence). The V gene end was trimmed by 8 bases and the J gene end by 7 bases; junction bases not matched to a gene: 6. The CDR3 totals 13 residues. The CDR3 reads CASDRDRVQPQHF. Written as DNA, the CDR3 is TGTGCCAGTGACCGGGACAGGGTGCAGCCCCAGCATTTT.

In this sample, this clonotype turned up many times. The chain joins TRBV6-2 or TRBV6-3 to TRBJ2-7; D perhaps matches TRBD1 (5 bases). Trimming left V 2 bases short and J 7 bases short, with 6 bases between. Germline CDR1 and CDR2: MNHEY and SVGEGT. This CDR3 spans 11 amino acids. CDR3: CASSYGAEQYF. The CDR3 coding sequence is TGTGCCAGCAGTTACGGGGCGGAGCAGTACTTC.

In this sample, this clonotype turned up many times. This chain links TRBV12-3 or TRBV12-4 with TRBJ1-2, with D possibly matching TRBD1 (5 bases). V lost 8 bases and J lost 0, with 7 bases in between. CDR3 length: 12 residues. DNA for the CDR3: TGTGCCAGCCAGGGAGCTAACTATGGCTACACCTTC. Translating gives CASQGANYGYTF.

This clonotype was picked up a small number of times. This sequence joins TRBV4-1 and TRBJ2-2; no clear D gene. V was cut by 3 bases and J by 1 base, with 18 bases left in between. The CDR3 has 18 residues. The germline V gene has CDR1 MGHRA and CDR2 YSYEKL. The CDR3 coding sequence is TGCGCCAGCAGCCATGCTGGTAGTAGACGTTTGAACACCGGGGAGCTGTTTTTT. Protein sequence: CASSHAGSRRLNTGELFF.

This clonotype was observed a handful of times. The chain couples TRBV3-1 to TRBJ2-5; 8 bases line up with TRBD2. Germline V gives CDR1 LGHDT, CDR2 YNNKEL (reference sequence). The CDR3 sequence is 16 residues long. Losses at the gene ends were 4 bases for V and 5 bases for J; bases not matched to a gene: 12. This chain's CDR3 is CASSPRRSGRLETQYF. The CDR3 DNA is TGTGCCAGCAGCCCCCGGCGGAGCGGGAGACTGGAGACCCAGTACTTC.